This TCR beta chain was profiled in a study of early stage breast cancer tumors. Regarding the study as a whole: Most shared enriched TCRB sequences were commonly generated ones.

Comment on this clone: Its antigen is currently unknown.

CDR1 MNHEY and CDR2 SMNVEV come from the germline V gene (reference sequence). Trimming left V 5 bases short and J 5 bases short, with 15 bases between. There are 14 residues in the CDR3. The protocol was immunoSEQ multiplex PCR, while the TCRdb copy is restricted to in-frame clones and leaves out a portion. The sample consists of around 28,000 clones, 72% of them appearing once. This clonotype was obtained from a person aged 45-60 years with breast cancer. The chain links TRBV27 to TRBJ1-1, with D possibly matching TRBD1 (6 bases). The sequenced sample was blood. The CDR3 DNA reads TGTGCCAGCAGTCTACAGGGCCGGGAAACTGAAGCTTTCTTT. Translating gives CASSLQGRETEAFF.